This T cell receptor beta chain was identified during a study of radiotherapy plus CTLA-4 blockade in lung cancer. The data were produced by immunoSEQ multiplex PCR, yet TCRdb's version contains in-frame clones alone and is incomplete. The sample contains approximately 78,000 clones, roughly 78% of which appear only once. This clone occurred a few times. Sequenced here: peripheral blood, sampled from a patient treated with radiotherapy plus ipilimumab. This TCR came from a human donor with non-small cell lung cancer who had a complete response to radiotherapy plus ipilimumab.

The CDR3 DNA is TGCGCCAGCAGCCAAGGGAGGGGCTTCTATAATTCACCCCTCCACTTT. Translating gives CASSQGRGFYNSPLHF. The V gene is TRBV4-1, the J gene TRBJ1-6, with D maybe TRBD1 (5 bases). V gave up 1 base and J gave up 3 bases, with 10 bases separating them. The CDR3 contains 16 residues. The V gene's germline CDR1 is MGHRA and CDR2 YSYEKL.